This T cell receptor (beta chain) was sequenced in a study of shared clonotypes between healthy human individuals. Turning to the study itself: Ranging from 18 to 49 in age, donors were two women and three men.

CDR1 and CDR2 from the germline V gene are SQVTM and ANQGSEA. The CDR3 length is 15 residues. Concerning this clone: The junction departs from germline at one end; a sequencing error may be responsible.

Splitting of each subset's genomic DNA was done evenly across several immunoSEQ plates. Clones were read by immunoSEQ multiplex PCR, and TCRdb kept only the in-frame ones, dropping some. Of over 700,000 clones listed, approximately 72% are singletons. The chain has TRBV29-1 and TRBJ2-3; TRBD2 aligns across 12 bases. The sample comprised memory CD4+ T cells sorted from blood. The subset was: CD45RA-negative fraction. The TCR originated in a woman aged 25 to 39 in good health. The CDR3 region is CSVEGTSGLADTQYF. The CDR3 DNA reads TGCAGCGTGGAAGGGACTAGCGGGCTCGCAGATACGCAGTATTTT.